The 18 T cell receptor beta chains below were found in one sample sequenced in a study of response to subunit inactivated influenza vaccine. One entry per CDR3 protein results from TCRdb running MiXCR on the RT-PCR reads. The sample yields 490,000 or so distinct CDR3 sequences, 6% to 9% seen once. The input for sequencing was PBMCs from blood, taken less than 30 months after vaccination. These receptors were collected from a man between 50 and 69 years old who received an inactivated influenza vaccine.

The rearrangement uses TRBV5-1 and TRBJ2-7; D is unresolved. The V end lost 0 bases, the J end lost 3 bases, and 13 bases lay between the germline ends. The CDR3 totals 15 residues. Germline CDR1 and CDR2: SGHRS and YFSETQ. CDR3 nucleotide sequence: TGCGCCAGCAGCTTGGGAACGGCCAATCACTACGAGCAGTACTTC. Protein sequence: CASSLGTANHYEQYF.

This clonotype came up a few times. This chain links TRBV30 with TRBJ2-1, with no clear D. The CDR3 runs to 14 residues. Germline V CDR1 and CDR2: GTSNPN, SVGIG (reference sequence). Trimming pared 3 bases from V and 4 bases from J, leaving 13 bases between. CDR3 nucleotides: TGTGCCTGGAGGGCCGGGCTAGAATACAATGAGCAGTTCTTC. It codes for CAWRAGLEYNEQFF.

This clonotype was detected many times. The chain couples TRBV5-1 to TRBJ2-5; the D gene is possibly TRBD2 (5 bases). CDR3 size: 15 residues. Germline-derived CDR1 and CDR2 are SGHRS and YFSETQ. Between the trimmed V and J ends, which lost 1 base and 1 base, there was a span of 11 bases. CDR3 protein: CASSLIAGGQETQYF. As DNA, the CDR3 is TGCGCCAGCAGCTTGATAGCTGGAGGCCAAGAGACCCAGTACTTC.

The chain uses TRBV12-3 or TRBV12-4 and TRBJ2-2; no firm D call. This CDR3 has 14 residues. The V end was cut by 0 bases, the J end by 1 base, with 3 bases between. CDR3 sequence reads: CASSLARNTGELFF. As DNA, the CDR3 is TGTGCCAGCAGTTTAGCCAGGAACACCGGGGAGCTGTTTTTT.

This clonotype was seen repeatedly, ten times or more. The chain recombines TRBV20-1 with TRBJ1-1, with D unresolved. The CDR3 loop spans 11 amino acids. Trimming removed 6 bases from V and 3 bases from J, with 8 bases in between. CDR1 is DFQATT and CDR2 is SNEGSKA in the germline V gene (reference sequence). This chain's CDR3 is CSASLDTEAFF. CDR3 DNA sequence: TGCAGTGCATCGTTGGACACTGAAGCTTTCTTT.

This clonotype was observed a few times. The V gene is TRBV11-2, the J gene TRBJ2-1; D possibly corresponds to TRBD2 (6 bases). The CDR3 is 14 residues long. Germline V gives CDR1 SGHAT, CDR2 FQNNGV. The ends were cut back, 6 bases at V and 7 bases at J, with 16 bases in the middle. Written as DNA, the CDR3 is TGTGCCAGCAGGTTCGGCGGGGTAGGGAATGAGCAGTTCTTC. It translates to CASRFGGVGNEQFF.

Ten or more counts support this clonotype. CDR3 protein: CSVDGLAGEVGYNEQFF. Here the CDR3 DNA reads TGCAGCGTTGATGGACTAGCGGGAGAAGTGGGCTACAATGAGCAGTTCTTC. The V and J genes are TRBV29-1 and TRBJ2-1; 13 bases match TRBD2. The germline V gene has CDR1 SQVTM and CDR2 ANQGSEA. The CDR3 length is 17 residues. Trimming at V came to 3 bases and at J to 3 bases, leaving 8 bases not matched to a gene.

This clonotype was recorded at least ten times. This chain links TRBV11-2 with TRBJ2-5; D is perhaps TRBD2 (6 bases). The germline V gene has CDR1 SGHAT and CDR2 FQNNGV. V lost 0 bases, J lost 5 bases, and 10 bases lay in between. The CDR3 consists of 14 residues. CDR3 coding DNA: TGTGCCAGCAGCTTAGATGGAGGGTTGGAGACCCAGTACTTC. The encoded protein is CASSLDGGLETQYF.

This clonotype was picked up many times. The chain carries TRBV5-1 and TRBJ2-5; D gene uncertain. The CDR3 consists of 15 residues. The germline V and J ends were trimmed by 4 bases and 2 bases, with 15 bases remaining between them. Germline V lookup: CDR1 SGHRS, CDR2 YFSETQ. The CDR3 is CASSPIEFDQETQYF. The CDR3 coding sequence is TGCGCCAGCAGCCCGATCGAATTCGATCAAGAGACCCAGTACTTC.

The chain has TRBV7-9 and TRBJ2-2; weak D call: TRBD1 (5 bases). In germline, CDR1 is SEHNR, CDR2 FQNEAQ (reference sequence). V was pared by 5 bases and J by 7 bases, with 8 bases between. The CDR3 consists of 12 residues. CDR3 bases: TGTGCCAGCAGCGTCAGGGTCGGGGAGCTGTTTTTT. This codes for CASSVRVGELFF. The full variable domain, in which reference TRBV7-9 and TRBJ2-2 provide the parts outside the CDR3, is DTGVSQNPRHKITKRGQNVTFRCDPISEHNRLYWYRQTLGQGPEFLTYFQNEAQLEKSRLLSDRFSAERPKGSFSTLEIQRTEQGDSAMYLCASSVRVGELFFGEGSRLTVL.

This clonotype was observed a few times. CDR3 nucleotides: TGTGCCAGCAGCCAAGGACCCAAGCAGGCACACAATGAGCAGTTCTTC. Translation gives CASSQGPKQAHNEQFF. V usage is TRBV4-2 and J usage is TRBJ2-1, with D unresolved. V lost 1 base and J lost 5, with 15 bases in between. Germline V gene data show CDR1 as LGHNA and CDR2 as YNFKEQ. There are 16 residues in the CDR3.

The CDR3 is CASSQALAGDQYF. The CDR3 DNA reads TGTGCCAGCAGCCAAGCACTAGCGGGGGACCAGTACTTC. The chain has TRBV4-2 and TRBJ2-5; 11 bases match TRBD2. The CDR3 consists of 13 residues. Trimming at V came to 1 base and at J to 10 bases, leaving 2 bases not matched to a gene. The germline V gene has CDR1 LGHNA and CDR2 YNFKEQ.

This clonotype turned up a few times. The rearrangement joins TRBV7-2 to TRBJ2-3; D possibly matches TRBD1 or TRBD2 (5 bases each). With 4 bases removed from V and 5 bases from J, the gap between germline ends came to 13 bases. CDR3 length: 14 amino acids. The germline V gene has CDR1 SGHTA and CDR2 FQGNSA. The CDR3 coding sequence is TGTGCCAGCAGCTCGAGGGGATCTAAAGATACGCAGTATTTT. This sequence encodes CASSSRGSKDTQYF.

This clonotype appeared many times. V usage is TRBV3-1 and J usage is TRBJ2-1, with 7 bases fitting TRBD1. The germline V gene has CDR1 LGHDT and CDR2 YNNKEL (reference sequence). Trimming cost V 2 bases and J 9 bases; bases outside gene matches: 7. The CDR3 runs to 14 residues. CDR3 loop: CASSQFNRGAEQFF. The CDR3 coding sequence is TGTGCCAGCAGCCAATTCAACAGGGGAGCTGAGCAGTTCTTC.

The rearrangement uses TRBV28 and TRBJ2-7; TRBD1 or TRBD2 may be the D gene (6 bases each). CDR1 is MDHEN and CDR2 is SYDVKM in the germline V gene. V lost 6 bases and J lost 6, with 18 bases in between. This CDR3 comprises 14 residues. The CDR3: CASRERGRLSEQYF. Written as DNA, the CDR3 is TGTGCCAGCAGGGAGAGGGGGAGGCTCTCCGAGCAGTACTTC.

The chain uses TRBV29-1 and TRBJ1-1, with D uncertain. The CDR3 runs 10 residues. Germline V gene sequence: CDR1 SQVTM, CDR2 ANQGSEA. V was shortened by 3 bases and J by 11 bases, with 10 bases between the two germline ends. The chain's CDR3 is CSVEVLGAFF. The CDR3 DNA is TGCAGCGTTGAGGTACTTGGGGCTTTCTTT.

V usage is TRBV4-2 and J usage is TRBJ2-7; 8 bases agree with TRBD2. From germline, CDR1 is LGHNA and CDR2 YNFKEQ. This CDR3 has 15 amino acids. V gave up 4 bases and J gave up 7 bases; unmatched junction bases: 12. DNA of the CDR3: TGTGCCAGCAGCCCCACCGGTTCGGGGGGGGGTGAGCAGTACTTC. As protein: CASSPTGSGGGEQYF.

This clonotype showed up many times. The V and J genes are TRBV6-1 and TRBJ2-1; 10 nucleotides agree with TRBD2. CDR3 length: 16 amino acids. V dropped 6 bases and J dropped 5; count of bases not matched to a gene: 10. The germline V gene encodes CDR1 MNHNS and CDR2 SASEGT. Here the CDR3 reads CASRREGLAPNNEQFF. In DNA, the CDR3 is TGTGCCAGCAGACGTGAGGGACTAGCGCCCAACAATGAGCAGTTCTTC.